The next 7 T cell receptor beta chains were all read from a single sample in a study of multiple sclerosis patients with progressive multifocal leukoencephalopathy. TCRdb's copy holds only in-frame clones and misses some; the assay was immunoSEQ multiplex PCR. This sample has more than 30,000 clones, with about 91% found just once. The time point denotes: time of PML onset. The material sequenced was PBMCs, taken from a patient treated with natalizumab. The receptors stem from a woman aged 35 to 49 with progressive multifocal leukoencephalopathy.

The rearrangement uses TRBV27 and TRBJ1-2; D is possibly TRBD1 (5 bases). Trimming stripped 6 bases from V and 2 bases from J, with 25 bases between. In germline, CDR1 is MNHEY, CDR2 SMNVEV (reference sequence). This CDR3 comprises 18 residues. The CDR3 reads CASRVGTVATSGNYGYTF. CDR3 sequence (DNA): TGTGCCAGCAGGGTCGGGACCGTGGCAACTAGTGGCAACTATGGCTACACCTTC.

The gene calls are TRBV4-3 and TRBJ2-6; 10 nucleotides line up with TRBD1. The V and J ends lost 0 bases and 5 bases, in that order; junction bases with no gene match: 13. Germline lookup yields CDR1 LGHNA and CDR2 YSLEER. The CDR3 has 20 amino acids. This CDR3 reads CASSQDGTGAGGDRANVLTF. The CDR3 nucleotides read TGCGCCAGCAGCCAAGATGGGACAGGGGCCGGGGGGGACAGGGCCAACGTCCTGACTTTC.

The chain employs TRBV7-2 and TRBJ2-5; TRBD2 aligns across 7 bases. The trim removed 5 bases at V and 6 bases at J, leaving 15 bases unmatched. The CDR3 runs to 16 residues. Germline V CDR1 and CDR2: SGHTA, FQGNSA. DNA for the CDR3: TGTGCCAGCAGCCGAATTGGGGGGGTACACACAAAGACCCAGTACTTC. It yields the protein CASSRIGGVHTKTQYF.

This chain connects TRBV7-9 to TRBJ2-6; a possible D gene is TRBD2 (5 bases). This CDR3 has 16 amino acids. Looked up from germline, CDR1 is SEHNR and CDR2 is FQNEAQ (reference sequence). The V gene lost 6 bases and the J gene lost 0 bases, with 12 bases spanning the gap. Here the CDR3 DNA reads TGTGCCAGCAGTTCCGGACGGGACTCTGGGGCCAACGTCCTGACTTTC. Residues: CASSSGRDSGANVLTF.

The chain links TRBV29-1 to TRBJ2-1, with 9 bases matching TRBD2. The CDR3 contains 18 residues. V trimming: 7 bases; J trimming: 0 bases; junction bases outside the gene matches: 16. CDR1 is SQVTM, CDR2 ANQGSEA, per germline. CDR3 residues: CSADSGSKPSSSYNEQFF. CDR3 bases: TGCAGCGCCGATAGCGGGAGTAAGCCCTCGAGCTCCTACAATGAGCAGTTCTTC.

CDR3 sequence: CATSRDFGQVNQPQHF. The CDR3 nucleotides are TGTGCCACCAGCAGAGATTTCGGACAGGTCAATCAGCCCCAGCATTTT. The J gene is TRBJ1-5, the V gene TRBV15, with 7 bases aligning to TRBD1. The CDR3 spans 16 residues. J gave up 3 bases and V 0 bases, and 5 bases lay outside the gene matches. Looked up from germline, CDR1 is LNHNV and CDR2 is YYDKDF (reference sequence).

The gene calls are TRBV4-2 and TRBJ2-7; D is uncertain. The CDR3 has 13 residues. The germline CDR1 and CDR2 sequences are LGHNA and YNFKEQ. Trimming stripped 3 bases from V and 2 bases from J, with 8 bases between. CDR3 in DNA: TGTGCCAGCAGCCACGGACGAACCTACGAGCAGTACTTC. It is translated as CASSHGRTYEQYF.